What follows describes a single T cell receptor (beta chain). Its antigen is as yet unknown. The data belong to a study of blood T cells in healthy people across ages. PCR was performed a second time for about 7 to 11 cycles using a sample-barcoded 5' primer and a J-beta primer mix. TCRdb fed the 5' RACE reads into MiXCR, producing one record per CDR3 protein. This table holds over 950,000 distinct CDR3 sequences, roughly 50% found once. Whole-study results and caveats: Measured against age, TCR beta diversity per million T cells decreased in a roughly linear manner. Samples with more naive T cells showed higher observed beta diversity. The study lacked donor CMV status, which possibly confounded expanded clonotype changes.

In terms of origin and age, donors were healthy Caucasian individuals from Russia aged 6 to 90. Sequenced sample: blood. This TCR derives from a woman aged 55-70 years in good health.

The CDR3 DNA follows: TGTGCCATCAACCGGGGGGACAGTCCCTCGCGGTATGGCTACACCTTC. Amino acids: CAINRGDSPSRYGYTF. The chain uses TRBV10-3 and TRBJ1-2; 7 bases align to TRBD1. Germline lookup yields CDR1 ENHRY and CDR2 SYGVKD. V dropped 7 bases and J dropped 5; count of bases not matched to a gene: 16. CDR3 length: 16 residues.